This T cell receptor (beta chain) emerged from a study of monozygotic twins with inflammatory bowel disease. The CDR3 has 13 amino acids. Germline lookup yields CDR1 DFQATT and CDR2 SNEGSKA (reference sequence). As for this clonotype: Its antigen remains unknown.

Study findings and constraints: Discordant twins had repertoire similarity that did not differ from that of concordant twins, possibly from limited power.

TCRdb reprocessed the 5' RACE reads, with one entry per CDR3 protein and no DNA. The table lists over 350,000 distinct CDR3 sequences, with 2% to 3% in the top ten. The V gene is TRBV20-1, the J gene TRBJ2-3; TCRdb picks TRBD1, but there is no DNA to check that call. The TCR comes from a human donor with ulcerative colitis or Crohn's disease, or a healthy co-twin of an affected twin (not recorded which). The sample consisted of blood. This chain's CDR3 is CSARVLRRDTQYF.